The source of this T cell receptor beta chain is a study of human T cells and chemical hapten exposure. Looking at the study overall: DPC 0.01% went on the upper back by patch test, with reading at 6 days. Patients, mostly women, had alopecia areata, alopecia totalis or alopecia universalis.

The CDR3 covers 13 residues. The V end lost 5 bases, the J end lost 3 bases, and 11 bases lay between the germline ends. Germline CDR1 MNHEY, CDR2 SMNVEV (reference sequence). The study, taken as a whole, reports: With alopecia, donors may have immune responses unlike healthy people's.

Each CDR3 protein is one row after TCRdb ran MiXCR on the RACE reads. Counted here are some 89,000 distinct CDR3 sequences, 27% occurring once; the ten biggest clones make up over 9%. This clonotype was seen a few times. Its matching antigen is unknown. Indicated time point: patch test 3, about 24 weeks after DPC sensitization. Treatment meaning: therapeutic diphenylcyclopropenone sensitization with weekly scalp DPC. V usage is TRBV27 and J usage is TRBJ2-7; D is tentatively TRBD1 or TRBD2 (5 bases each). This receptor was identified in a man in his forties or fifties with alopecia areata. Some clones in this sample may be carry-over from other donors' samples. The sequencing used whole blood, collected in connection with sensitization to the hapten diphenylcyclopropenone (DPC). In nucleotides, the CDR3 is TGTGCCAGCAGTCCGGGACCCCGCTACGAGCAGTACTTC. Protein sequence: CASSPGPRYEQYF.